This TCR beta chain was retrieved from a study of T cells in Graves' hyperthyroidism and ophthalmopathy (dated by TCRdb to the late 2010s). For context, the study as a whole: To identify distinguishing TCR V-J signatures, a discovery cohort of 90 to 100 patients was used, comprising 43 with Graves' ophthalmopathy and 57 with stable Graves' hyperthyroidism. Prospective prediction of ophthalmopathy was tested in an independent validation cohort consisting of 18 hyperthyroidism patients and 17 patients who later progressed to ophthalmopathy. For training and testing, the approximately 97 patients in the discovery cohort were randomly divided in a 7:3 ratio. Thyroid tissue and blood T-cell repertoires from six Graves' hyperthyroidism patients were also compared in the study. Once sampling was done, hyperthyroidism patients were given methimazole at a starting dose of 30 mg daily, whereas ophthalmopathy patients were given high-dose intravenous methylprednisolone. TCR Vbeta CDR3 sequencing of fewer than 150 peripheral blood samples (roughly 41 ophthalmopathy, 75 or so hyperthyroidism and approximately 17 progressor patients) is reported in the paper. Broader findings and caveats from the paper: Sample size was not statistically predetermined, and investigators were not blinded to group allocation. In validation, the model predicted progression to ophthalmopathy with 55% to 71% sensitivity and roughly 75% specificity, a median of 6.5 months before onset. A 13 V-J signature model separated ophthalmopathy from stable hyperthyroidism, with approximately 87% sensitivity and 81% to 82% specificity in cross-validation and 80%/75% in testing. Most expanded thyroid clonotypes (frequency above 0.001) were also found in blood, which suggests that blood repertoires may mirror thyroid immune responses.

Patients with uncontrolled infections, other autoimmune diseases, pregnancy or lactation were excluded. Diagnoses were established on the basis of clinical symptoms, serum thyroxine and TRAb, thyroid ultrasound, and orbital computed tomography. Trizol reagent was used to extract total RNA, and RNA quality was then checked on an Agilent 2100 Bioanalyzer. A note on this clonotype: Its specific antigen is unknown. One base away there is no much larger clone; base qualities are not given.

The TCR beta CDR3 regions were amplified from RNA transcripts. The TCR CDR3 was subjected to a first round of RT-PCR using the HTBI primer set and the Qiagen OneStep RT-PCR kit. Libraries were constructed in a second round of multiplex PCR, after which size selection and purification were carried out. Sequencing of the libraries was done on an Illumina HiSeq2000 using paired-end 100 bp reads. For the original study's pipeline: SOAPnuke was used to process the raw data, removing reads that contained adapters or uncalled bases, had a mean Phred below 15, or lacked an exact match to the constant primer or identifier. High-quality paired reads were merged with COPE v1.2.5, and unique nucleotide sequences were defined as clonotypes. MiTCR v1.1 was used to align the clonotypes against IMGT TRBV, TRBD and TRBJ reference segments. The analysis was restricted to V-J combinations with a frequency above 0.0001, which together covered roughly 99% of the repertoires. The TCS score was defined as F50 (clonal expansion) divided by E x V (chaos), with BLOSUM62-based TCRdist calculated between CDR3 peptides within each V-J. Welch's t-statistics and random forest reduced 500 to 650 V-J features to roughly 13, which were used in a naive Bayes classifier (R e1071). Thyroid-blood repertoire similarity was quantified with the Morisita-Horn index. TCRdb reprocessed the public reads (quality trimming at Q25 with fastp, clone calling with MiXCR) and kept in-frame beta chains. Each entry is one CDR3 protein sequence, shown with its most common DNA and genes. These V and J calls originate from TCRdb's pipeline instead of the authors' own analysis. This sample holds about 570,000 distinct CDR3 sequences; 46% were observed only once. Around 20% of the sample is taken by the ten largest.

The germline V gene (reference sequence) supplies CDR1 DFQATT and CDR2 SNEGSKA. Trimming removed 3 bases from V and 0 bases from J, leaving 11 bases between the germline ends. The CDR3 covers 14 residues, taking in both the cysteine and the phenylalanine. CDR3 DNA only is kept here, 42 bases in frame from base 1. The origin of this receptor is an adult woman with Graves' disease, either hyperthyroidism or ophthalmopathy (not recorded which). The sequenced sample consisted of peripheral blood or thyroid tissue (not recorded which). This chain joins TRBV20-1 to TRBJ1-2; the D gene is unclear. The sequenced DNA is TGCAGTGCTAGCCCGGGGATATCTAACTATGGCTACACCTTC. Its protein is CSASPGISNYGYTF.